Listed below are T cell receptor beta chains from one sample, sequenced in a study of control samples from healthy donors and cancer patients. Assay used: immunoSEQ multiplex PCR; TCRdb lists only in-frame clones, some missing. The table includes roughly 100,000 clones, around 83% detected once. The sequenced material came from blood. The receptors here all came from a woman between 50 and 59 years old in good health. CDR3s include the opening cysteine and the closing phenylalanine or tryptophan. D genes are given only for firm matches. Size values are once, few and many counts, or a class for expanded clones, and some rows have none.

J gene	D gene	V gene	clone size	CDR3 protein	CDR3 DNA
TRBJ2-5	-	TRBV6-2/TRBV6-3	-	CASSYGQVGETQYF	TGTGCCAGCAGTTACGGGCAGGTAGGAGAGACCCAGTACTTC
TRBJ1-5	-	TRBV6-5	once	CASSLDGRDGPQHF	TGTGCCAGCAGCCTGGACGGGCGAGATGGGCCCCAGCATTTT
TRBJ1-1	TRBD1	TRBV7-9	-	CASSSTGGNTEAFF	TGTGCCAGCAGCTCGACAGGGGGTAACACTGAAGCTTTCTTT
TRBJ1-2	TRBD1	TRBV6-5	-	CASIGQGRDNYGYTF	TGTGCCAGCATCGGACAGGGGCGAGATAACTATGGCTACACCTTC
TRBJ1-2	-	TRBV4-2	-	CASSQEIGTNYGYTF	TGTGCCAGCAGCCAGGAGATAGGAACAAACTATGGCTACACCTTC
TRBJ1-5	-	TRBV7-9	-	CASSLERDQPQHF	TGTGCCAGCAGCTTAGAAAGAGATCAGCCCCAGCATTTT
TRBJ1-5	-	TRBV18	-	CASSPLQGGNQPQHF	TGTGCCAGCTCACCACTGCAGGGAGGCAATCAGCCCCAGCATTTT
TRBJ2-1	TRBD2	TRBV3-1/TRBV3-2	-	CASSQIAGGPNEQFF	TGTGCCAGCAGCCAAATAGCGGGAGGGCCAAATGAGCAGTTCTTC
TRBJ2-1	-	TRBV11-3	few	CASSLGGGRSSYNEQFF	TGTGCCAGCAGCTTAGGCGGCGGGCGGAGCTCCTACAATGAGCAGTTCTTC
TRBJ2-3	-	TRBV28	-	CATRSELTDTQYF	TGTGCCACCCGGAGCGAGTTGACAGATACGCAGTATTTT
TRBJ2-7	-	TRBV7-9	-	CASTRDNYEQYF	TGTGCCAGCACCAGGGACAACTACGAGCAGTACTTC
TRBJ2-7	-	TRBV7-2	-	CASSFYMGEQYF	TGTGCCAGCAGCTTCTACATGGGGGAGCAGTACTTC
TRBJ1-6	-	TRBV4-2	-	CASSQVREGNSPLHF	TGTGCCAGCAGCCAAGTCAGGGAAGGTAATTCACCCCTCCACTTT
TRBJ1-4	TRBD1	TRBV27	-	CASSFRTGNEKLFF	TGTGCCAGCAGTTTCCGGACAGGGAATGAAAAACTGTTTTTT
TRBJ2-7	-	TRBV18	-	CASSPKAGRGDEQYF	TGTGCCAGCTCACCAAAGGCAGGGAGAGGGGACGAGCAGTACTTC
TRBJ2-3	-	TRBV12-5	-	CASGLQRRTDTQYF	TGTGCTAGTGGTTTGCAACGGAGAACAGATACGCAGTATTTT
TRBJ1-2	-	TRBV7-8	-	CASSAARGNSVYTF	TGTGCCAGCAGCGCGGCGAGGGGAAACTCGGTCTACACCTTC
TRBJ2-3	TRBD2	TRBV2	-	CASSGLAISTDTQYF	TGTGCCAGCAGCGGACTAGCGATTAGCACAGATACGCAGTATTTT
TRBJ2-7	TRBD2	TRBV19	-	CASSTPGLLDEQYF	TGTGCCAGTAGTACACCGGGACTACTTGACGAGCAGTACTTC
TRBJ2-3	TRBD2	TRBV4-2	-	CASRSIAGVNGDTQYF	TGTGCCAGCAGGAGTATAGCGGGGGTCAATGGGGATACGCAGTATTTT
TRBJ1-1	TRBD1	TRBV18	-	CASRTGGRLSTEAFF	TGTGCCTCACGGACAGGGGGCAGGCTGAGCACTGAAGCTTTCTTT
TRBJ1-1	-	TRBV5-1	-	CASSSKPPGTLNTEAFF	TGCGCCAGCAGCTCAAAACCCCCCGGGACACTGAACACTGAAGCTTTCTTT
TRBJ2-1	TRBD2	TRBV7-2	-	CASGVSPGTSLADRQFF	TGTGCCAGCGGGGTTAGTCCCGGGACTAGCCTAGCGGATCGGCAGTTCTTC